This T cell receptor (beta chain) is from a study of CD8 T cells in ankylosing spondylitis. A quantitative 5'-RACE method, one with molecular barcodes, was used to make TCR beta libraries. One entry per CDR3 protein results from TCRdb running MiXCR on the 5' RACE reads. The table shows roughly 90,000 distinct CDR3 sequences, with about 8.3% occurring only once. Study-level findings and limits: Some of these motif variants have turned up before, in reports on reactive arthritis synovial fluid and blood. What seemed typical of ankylosing spondylitis blood was a TCR beta motif built from several highly homologous variants. Disease-associated clonotypes exhibited CD8+ identity and were relatively infrequent in peripheral blood.

With regard to this clonotype: Its antigen is not known.

Germline assignment: CDR1 SGHNT and CDR2 YYREEE (reference sequence). Trimming cost V 4 bases and J 0 bases, with 10 bases left between them. The CDR3 has 15 residues. The rearrangement uses TRBV5-4 and TRBJ2-2, with a possible D match to TRBD2 (6 bases). The material sequenced was blood, either unsorted or a sorted T cell fraction (not recorded which). The sequence derives from a male donor with ankylosing spondylitis. The CDR3 coding sequence is TGTGCCAGCAGCACCCCGGGAGCGAACACCGGGGAGCTGTTTTTT. It codes for CASSTPGANTGELFF.